The 10 T cell receptor beta chains presented below share a single source sample, sequenced in a study of T-cell reconstitution after alpha-beta-depleted transplantation in children. General study points: Alpha-beta T cells about two months after transplant reportedly derived from several hundred expanded graft clones.

Unique molecular identifiers were used to barcode this TCRbeta library. TCRdb ran MiXCR on the PCR reads and lists one entry per CDR3 protein. This table holds approximately 31,000 distinct CDR3 sequences, under 6.5% found once. What these receptors recognize is not known. Sequences were derived from peripheral blood, sampled 60 days after TCRalphabeta/CD19-depleted stem cell transplant. The origin of the receptors is a child under two years old who had a stem cell transplant for acute myeloid leukemia, so the T cells may come from the graft donor.

There are many counts of this clonotype. As DNA, the CDR3 is TGTGCCAGTTGTCTGGGCAGCTCCTACGAGCAGTACTTC. This translates into CASCLGSSYEQYF. The chain uses TRBV12-3 or TRBV12-4 and TRBJ2-7; D not certain. This CDR3 region has 13 residues. The V end lost 9 bases, the J end lost 0 bases, and 12 bases lay between the germline ends.

The V call is TRBV6-5, the J call TRBJ1-2, with D possibly being TRBD1 (5 bases). V lost 6 bases and J 11 bases, leaving 16 bases between the germline ends. The CDR3 runs 12 residues. Germline values: CDR1 MNHEY, CDR2 SVGAGI. DNA of the CDR3: TGTGCCAGCAGGACCCCGGGGGAGACTTACACCTTC. It is translated as CASRTPGETYTF.

The chain joins TRBV5-1 to TRBJ2-7; 7 nucleotides agree with TRBD1. V was pared by 1 base and J by 3 bases, with 4 bases of the junction left unmatched. The germline V gene encodes CDR1 SGHRS and CDR2 YFSETQ. The CDR3 spans 14 residues. The CDR3 loop is CASSLRQGDYEQYF. Written as DNA, the CDR3 is TGCGCCAGCAGCTTGAGGCAGGGGGACTACGAGCAGTACTTC.

The table lists this clonotype with many counts. CDR3 sequence reads: CSARDRLAGGTDEQFF. The CDR3 coding sequence is TGCAGTGCTAGAGATCGACTAGCGGGAGGAACCGATGAGCAGTTCTTC. The J gene is TRBJ2-1, the V gene TRBV20-1; 13 bases match TRBD2. Unmatched junction bases numbered 7, after V lost 0 bases and J lost 8 bases. CDR1 DFQATT and CDR2 SNEGSKA come from the germline V gene (reference sequence). The CDR3 covers 16 residues.

Ten or more counts support this clonotype. The rearrangement uses TRBV6-5 and TRBJ2-3; 11 nucleotides agree with TRBD2. The ends lost 0 bases at V and 6 bases at J; junction bases unmatched: 5. The CDR3 totals 16 residues. From germline, CDR1 is MNHEY and CDR2 SVGAGI. DNA for the CDR3: TGTGCCAGCAGTTACTCCCCTAGCGGGGGGCCGGATACGCAGTATTTT. As protein: CASSYSPSGGPDTQYF.

On this clonotype itself: This clone may be a read error of a much larger clone one base away. The DNA for the CDR3 is TGCAGCGTTGATAGTTACACCGGGACAGCCTACGAGCAGTACTTC. It yields the protein CSVDSYTGTAYEQYF. This chain connects TRBV29-1 to TRBJ2-7; TRBD1 matches at 7 bases. Germline loops: CDR1 SQVTM, CDR2 ANQGSEA. V was clipped by 3 bases and J by 2 bases; unmatched bases: 10. This CDR3 spans 15 amino acids.

This clonotype has ten or more counts. The gene calls are TRBV6-1 and TRBJ1-5, with a weak D call TRBD1 (5 bases). CDR1 and CDR2 (germline): MNHNS, SASEGT. Trimming shortened V by 5 bases and J by 5 bases, and 16 bases separated the two germline ends. The CDR3 runs 15 residues. In nucleotides, the CDR3 is TGTGCCAGCAGTACCCGCGGGGGAGGGTATCAGCCCCAGCATTTT. It codes for CASSTRGGGYQPQHF.

This clonotype has at least ten counts. This chain links TRBV5-1 with TRBJ2-7; possibly TRBD1 or TRBD2 for D (5 bases each). The V gene's germline CDR1 is SGHRS and CDR2 YFSETQ. The ends were cut back, 0 bases at V and 7 bases at J, with 17 bases in the middle. This CDR3 is built from 15 residues. CDR3 sequence (DNA): TGCGCCAGCAGCTTGGCCGTGCGAGGGGACGATGAGCAGTACTTC. This codes for CASSLAVRGDDEQYF.

This clonotype has at least ten counts. The CDR3 sequence is CATRASSYEQYF. The CDR3 nucleotides are TGTGCCACCCGGGCCAGCTCCTACGAGCAGTACTTC. The chain is built from TRBV7-4 and TRBJ2-7; D is undetermined. Deletions cut 10 bases from V and 0 bases from J, with 10 bases between. The CDR3 covers 12 residues. Per the germline V gene, CDR1 is SGHVT and CDR2 is SQSDAQ.

The table lists this clonotype with many counts. The chain links TRBV15 to TRBJ1-5; possibly TRBD1 for D (6 bases). CDR1 and CDR2 from the germline V gene are LNHNV and YYDKDF (reference sequence). The CDR3 has 15 residues. Trimming took off 4 bases at V and 7 bases at J, with 17 bases between the two ends. The CDR3 loop is CATSIPTRGRQPQHF. The CDR3 bases are TGTGCCACCAGCATCCCAACGAGGGGGAGACAGCCCCAGCATTTT. The full variable domain, its missing parts supplied by reference TRBV15 and TRBJ1-5, is DAMVIQNPRYQVTQFGKPVTLSCSQTLNHNVMYWYQQKSSQAPKLLFHYYDKDFNNEADTPDNFQSRRPNTSFCFLDIRSPGLGDTAMYLCATSIPTRGRQPQHFGDGTRLSIL.